These 26 T cell receptor beta chains originate from one sample sequenced in a study of blood T cell repertoires in COVID-19. Measured with immunoSEQ multiplex PCR; TCRdb has only the in-frame clones, and not every one. The sample includes 380,000 or so clones, roughly 80% of them seen just once. The sample was peripheral blood. The receptor set was obtained from a human donor with acute or convalescent COVID-19. The donor label of this sample is uncertain.

The CDR3 DNA reads as TGTGCCAGCAGGCAGGGGCGGCACATGAACACTGAAGCTTTCTTT. Translation: CASRQGRHMNTEAFF. The J gene is TRBJ1-1, the V gene TRBV6-5, with D possibly matching TRBD1 (6 bases). The CDR3 is 15 amino acids. Between the trimmed V and J ends, which lost 6 bases and 0 bases, there was a span of 14 bases. CDR1 MNHEY and CDR2 SVGAGI come from the germline V gene.

The chain is built from TRBV7-9 and TRBJ2-5, with TRBD2 identical over 11 bases. The CDR3 covers 15 residues. V was clipped by 5 bases and J by 2 bases; unmatched bases: 4. Germline CDR1 reads SEHNR; CDR2 reads FQNEAQ (reference sequence). In nucleotides, the CDR3 is TGTGCCAGCAGCCGTAGCGGGGGGGTACAAGAGACCCAGTACTTC. It translates to CASSRSGGVQETQYF. Using reference TRBV7-9 and TRBJ2-5 for the parts outside the CDR3, the full variable domain is DTGVSQNPRHKITKRGQNVTFRCDPISEHNRLYWYRQTLGQGPEFLTYFQNEAQLEKSRLLSDRFSAERPKGSFSTLEIQRTEQGDSAMYLCASSRSGGVQETQYFGPGTRLLVL.

The chain is built from TRBV15 and TRBJ1-6; tentative D call: TRBD1 (5 bases). Trimming pared 9 bases from V and 7 bases from J, leaving 13 bases between. The CDR3 has 13 amino acids. The germline CDR1 and CDR2 sequences are LNHNV and YYDKDF (reference sequence). DNA for the CDR3: TGTGCCACTTCCGCAGGGTGGAATTCACCCCTCCACTTT. As protein: CATSAGWNSPLHF.

The chain couples TRBV10-1 to TRBJ2-7; the match to TRBD1 covers 12 bases. The trim removed 5 bases at V and 6 bases at J, leaving 8 bases unmatched. Germline values: CDR1 WNHNN, CDR2 SYGVQD (reference sequence). The CDR3 spans 15 residues. The DNA of the CDR3 is TGCGCCAGCAGTAAGGGACAGGGGGCTCTCGGCGAGCAGTACTTC. Translated: CASSKGQGALGEQYF.

The chain carries TRBV6-1 and TRBJ2-3; 10 bases are a match to TRBD2. The CDR3 consists of 15 residues. Germline trimming cut 4 bases from V and 2 bases from J; bases unmatched to any gene: 3. The V gene's germline CDR1 is MNHNS and CDR2 SASEGT. Here the CDR3 DNA reads TGTGCCAGCAGTGCAGCGGGAGGGCACACAGATACGCAGTATTTT. It specifies CASSAAGGHTDTQYF.

J is TRBJ2-7 and V is TRBV4-2; 7 bases are a match to TRBD1. The V segment lost 4 bases and the J segment 0 bases; nucleotides outside the gene matches: 6. This CDR3 region has 15 residues. The germline V gene has CDR1 LGHNA and CDR2 YNFKEQ. CDR3 nucleotides: TGTGCCAGCAGCCCCCGACAGGGATACTCCTACGAGCAGTACTTC. It is translated as CASSPRQGYSYEQYF.

The genes are TRBV28 and TRBJ1-5; D is uncertain. Germline CDR1 is MDHEN and CDR2 is SYDVKM. The V and J ends lost 10 bases and 0 bases respectively, with 19 bases between them. This CDR3 has 16 residues. The CDR3: CAITGGAAYSNQPQHF. CDR3 nucleotide sequence: TGTGCCATCACTGGTGGAGCAGCTTATAGCAATCAGCCCCAGCATTTT.

The genes are TRBV9 and TRBJ2-1; D remains ambiguous. Germline V lookup: CDR1 SGDLS, CDR2 YYNGEE. The CDR3 sequence is 14 residues long. The V gene lost 0 bases and the J gene lost 6 bases, with 10 bases spanning the gap. Here the CDR3 DNA reads TGTGCCAGCAGCGTAGACTTTCCTTTCAATGAGCAGTTCTTC. Protein product: CASSVDFPFNEQFF.

V usage is TRBV5-4 and J usage is TRBJ1-1, with a weak D call TRBD1 (6 bases). Trimming took 0 bases from V and 5 from J, leaving 11 bases between them. Per germline, CDR1 SGHNT and CDR2 YYREEE (reference sequence). The CDR3 totals 14 residues. The CDR3 loop is CASSLARGETEAFF. Here the CDR3 DNA reads TGTGCCAGCAGCTTGGCCAGGGGTGAGACTGAAGCTTTCTTT. Drawing the rest from reference TRBV5-4 and TRBJ1-1, the complete variable domain is ETGVTQSPTHLIKTRGQQVTLRCSSQSGHNTVSWYQQALGQGPQFIFQYYREEENGRGNFPPRFSGLQFPNYSSELNVNALELDDSALYLCASSLARGETEAFFGQGTRLTVV.

This clone appeared a single time. The chain is built from TRBV6-5 and TRBJ1-2, with 7 positions matching TRBD1. CDR1 is MNHEY and CDR2 is SVGAGI in the germline V gene. Germline trimming cut 4 bases from V and 4 bases from J; bases unmatched to any gene: 9. This CDR3 spans 15 amino acids. CDR3 sequence reads: CASSSPGQIFYGYTF. In nucleotides, the CDR3 is TGTGCCAGCAGTTCCCCGGGACAGATTTTCTATGGCTACACCTTC.

The chain recombines TRBV6-2 or TRBV6-3 with TRBJ1-3, with TRBD1 as a possible D gene (5 bases). The CDR3 spans 17 residues. Germline V CDR1 and CDR2: MNHEY, SVGEGT. The V and J ends lost 0 bases and 4 bases respectively, with 16 bases between them. DNA for the CDR3: TGTGCCAGCAGTTACTCTACACCGAGACAGAGAGGAAACACCATATATTTT. Translated, it gives CASSYSTPRQRGNTIYF.

The chain joins TRBV24-1 to TRBJ2-2, with D perhaps TRBD1 (6 bases). The germline V gene has CDR1 KGHDR and CDR2 SFDVKD. Trimming removed 5 bases at V and 6 bases at J, with 12 bases between. CDR3 size: 14 residues. The CDR3 coding sequence is TGTGCCACCAGTGGTAGGGGGTCCGCCGGGGAGCTGTTTTTT. This encodes CATSGRGSAGELFF.

The rearrangement uses TRBV28 and TRBJ1-2; unclear D gene. V was cut by 3 bases and J by 0 bases, with 8 bases left in between. CDR3 length: 14 amino acids. Per the germline V gene, CDR1 is MDHEN and CDR2 is SYDVKM. The CDR3 loop is CASSFISTNYGYTF. The CDR3 region has the DNA TGTGCCAGCAGTTTCATTTCAACTAACTATGGCTACACCTTC.

This sequence joins TRBV19 and TRBJ2-5; possibly TRBD1 for D (6 bases). CDR3 size: 14 residues. Germline values: CDR1 LNHDA, CDR2 SQIVND (reference sequence). V shed 2 bases and J shed 4 bases, with 11 bases lying between them. The CDR3 DNA reads as TGTGCCAGTAGTATATCAGGGGTCTTAGAGACCCAGTACTTC. As protein: CASSISGVLETQYF.

The genes are TRBV2 and TRBJ2-5; the match to TRBD2 covers 12 bases. The CDR3 runs to 15 residues. Per germline, CDR1 SNHLY and CDR2 FYNNEI. Germline trimming cut 5 bases from V and 5 bases from J; bases unmatched to any gene: 6. The CDR3 DNA reads as TGTGCCAGCAGTCCTCAGACTAGCGGGAGTGAGACCCAGTACTTC. This sequence encodes CASSPQTSGSETQYF.

The gene calls are TRBV9 and TRBJ2-1, with D possibly being TRBD2 (5 bases). CDR3 length equals 15 residues. V was clipped by 2 bases and J by 0 bases, with 9 bases between them. Per the germline V gene, CDR1 is SGDLS and CDR2 is YYNGEE. The CDR3 nucleotides read TGTGCCAGCAGCGTCAGCGGCAGCTCCTACAATGAGCAGTTCTTC. It translates to CASSVSGSSYNEQFF.

This clone has only a few counts. This same CDR3 is encoded by further DNA sequences in the sample. The chain uses TRBV3-1 (or the pseudogene TRBV3-2) and TRBJ1-1; a weak D match, TRBD1 (5 bases). V dropped 1 base and J dropped 4 bases, with 10 bases sitting between them. Per germline, CDR1 LGHDT and CDR2 YNNKEL (reference sequence). CDR3 length: 14 residues. In DNA form, the CDR3 reads TGTGCCAGCAGCCAAGGGGGGGTCGGCACTGAAGCTTTCTTT. Amino acids: CASSQGGVGTEAFF.

The V gene is TRBV2, the J gene TRBJ1-6; TRBD1 matches at 8 bases. V lost 5 bases, J lost 8 bases, and 11 bases stayed unmatched. Germline-derived CDR1 and CDR2 are SNHLY and FYNNEI. CDR3 length: 16 residues. The CDR3 is CASSSSDRGTDSPLHF. The CDR3 coding sequence is TGTGCCAGCAGTTCTAGCGACAGGGGAACGGATTCACCCCTCCACTTT.

The chain recombines TRBV27 with TRBJ1-3; a possible D gene is TRBD1 (6 bases). Germline V gene data show CDR1 as MNHEY and CDR2 as SMNVEV (reference sequence). CDR3 length: 15 residues. The V end was cut by 8 bases, the J end by 1 base, with 15 bases between. The chain's CDR3 is CASGTYRESGNTIYF. In nucleotides, the CDR3 is TGTGCCAGCGGTACATACAGGGAATCTGGAAACACCATATATTTT.

This chain links TRBV27 with TRBJ1-1, with TRBD1 as a possible D gene (5 bases). Trimming stripped 5 bases from V and 1 base from J, with 14 bases between. The CDR3 loop spans 15 amino acids. Germline CDR1 and CDR2: MNHEY and SMNVEV (reference sequence). The CDR3 is CASSARDFRNTEAFF. The CDR3 region has the DNA TGTGCCAGCAGTGCGCGGGACTTTAGGAACACTGAAGCTTTCTTT.

This sequence joins TRBV5-1 and TRBJ2-5; TRBD2 matches at 9 bases. This CDR3 is 18 amino acids long. Germline lookup yields CDR1 SGHRS and CDR2 YFSETQ. J gave up 5 bases and V 3 bases, and 17 bases lay outside the gene matches. DNA of the CDR3: TGCGCCAGCAGCTCGACTAGCGGTCATAATAGGTTGATGGAGACCCAGTACTTC. Translated: CASSSTSGHNRLMETQYF. Based on the CDR3 plus reference TRBV5-1 and TRBJ2-5, the full variable domain is KAGVTQTPRYLIKTRGQQVTLSCSPISGHRSVSWYQQTPGQGLQFLFEYFSETQRNKGNFPGRFSGRQFSNSRSEMNVSTLELGDSALYLCASSSTSGHNRLMETQYFGPGTRLLVL.

This clone was found a few times. The chain combines TRBV19 with TRBJ1-5; 10 bases agree with TRBD1. V gave up 10 bases and J gave up 3 bases; unmatched junction bases: 3. The CDR3 totals 13 residues. Germline lookup yields CDR1 LNHDA and CDR2 SQIVND (reference sequence). CDR3 sequence (DNA): TGTGCCATCGACAGGGGGCTCAATCAGCCCCAGCATTTT. Encoded protein: CAIDRGLNQPQHF.

The gene calls are TRBV5-1 and TRBJ2-7; the D gene is possibly TRBD2 (6 bases). This CDR3 is 15 amino acids long. Germline loops: CDR1 SGHRS, CDR2 YFSETQ. Between the trimmed V and J ends, which lost 0 bases and 0 bases, there was a span of 10 bases. CDR3 DNA sequence: TGCGCCAGCAGCTTGGGTGGGAGGACCTCCTACGAGCAGTACTTC. Its protein product is CASSLGGRTSYEQYF.

The chain is built from TRBV19 and TRBJ2-3; 7 positions agree with TRBD1. The junction had 2 bases not matched to a gene; V was cut back by 4 bases and J by 4 bases. This CDR3 is 13 amino acids long. Germline lookup yields CDR1 LNHDA and CDR2 SQIVND (reference sequence). The CDR3 DNA is TGTGCCAGTAGTACAGACAGGGCAGATACGCAGTATTTT. This sequence encodes CASSTDRADTQYF.

V gene TRBV5-5 combines with J gene TRBJ1-2; D is uncertain. The CDR3 covers 14 residues. V was clipped by 2 bases and J by 5 bases, with 13 bases between them. CDR1 SGHKS and CDR2 YYEKEE come from the germline V gene (reference sequence). The CDR3 bases are TGTGCCAGCAGCTTCCCCCAGCAGGTATATGGCTACACCTTC. Protein: CASSFPQQVYGYTF.

The chain has TRBV5-1 and TRBJ2-2; 9 positions match TRBD2. The CDR3 runs 18 residues. The V and J ends lost 3 bases and 3 bases, in that order; junction bases with no gene match: 12. Germline assignment: CDR1 SGHRS and CDR2 YFSETQ. CDR3 residues: CASSSASGIRGDTGELFF. The DNA of the CDR3 is TGCGCCAGCAGCTCGGCTAGCGGGATAAGGGGGGACACCGGGGAGCTGTTTTTT. Drawing the rest from reference TRBV5-1 and TRBJ2-2, the complete variable domain is KAGVTQTPRYLIKTRGQQVTLSCSPISGHRSVSWYQQTPGQGLQFLFEYFSETQRNKGNFPGRFSGRQFSNSRSEMNVSTLELGDSALYLCASSSASGIRGDTGELFFGEGSRLTVL.